Sequencing of this TCR beta chain was carried out in a study of siplizumab effects on memory and regulatory T cells. Study-wide results and limits: The naive T cell population seemed more diverse than memory cells and seemed a major contributor to the alloresponse. Suppressive capability of dividing Tregs from siplizumab cultures went unverified. Some alloreactive sequences were traceable to unstimulated CD4+ memory cells, and siplizumab significantly reduced them.

Assayed TCR templates numbered about 90,000 for each sample. Sequenced by immunoSEQ multiplex PCR; TCRdb stores in-frame clones only, minus some. The repertoire has some 120,000 clones, over 85% of them found once; the top ten carry roughly 0.17%. As to this clone: Its cognate antigen is unknown.

V gave up 1 base and J gave up 2 bases; unmatched junction bases: 11. The CDR3 sequence is 17 residues long. Germline V gene lookup returns CDR1 LGHNA and CDR2 YNFKEQ. Sequenced: non-Treg CD4+ T cells sorted from blood. The chain combines TRBV4-2 with TRBJ2-7; 7 bases match TRBD1. This sequence was found in a human donor in good health. The CDR3 is CASSQATRDSSTYEQYF. In nucleotides, the CDR3 is TGTGCCAGCAGCCAAGCTACCCGGGACAGCAGTACCTACGAGCAGTACTTC.